Listed below are T cell receptor beta chains from one sample, sequenced in a study of blood T cell repertoires in COVID-19. TCRdb's table, derived via immunoSEQ multiplex PCR, lists solely in-frame clones and lacks some. The sample contains hundreds of thousands of clones, roughly 86% of which appear only once. Source material: PBMCs or T cells enriched from blood (not recorded which). These receptors originate from a woman aged 45 to 65 who had recovered from COVID-19. Each CDR3 is given without its conserved first and last residue. Expanded clones are given a class, and other clones once, few, many or no size at all.

size	V	J	CDR3
few	TRBV7-2	TRBJ1-2	ASRATGVGGYT
.	TRBV18	TRBJ1-4	ASSPTGVNEKLF
.	TRBV7-6	TRBJ2-5	ASSRLAKETQY
.	TRBV28	TRBJ1-1	ASSNPRAGHTEAF
.	TRBV7-3	TRBJ2-1	ASSLTSFGTSGRF
.	TRBV19	TRBJ2-3	ATTPGGNTDTQY
.	TRBV3-1/TRBV3-2	TRBJ1-4	ASSRTGGRINEKLF
.	TRBV2	TRBJ1-5	ASSQYPGPQH
.	TRBV6-6	TRBJ1-3	ASTPDWVAGNTIY
.	TRBV18	TRBJ1-2	ASSPSRGGGGYT
.	TRBV5-6	TRBJ2-2	ASSLKPGQGVPGELF
.	TRBV9	TRBJ2-2	ASTKGTGVGELF
.	TRBV2	TRBJ2-4	ASKRTGGKSDIQY
few	TRBV2	TRBJ1-1	ASLLGTGHTEAF
.	TRBV15	TRBJ2-1	ATSRSGTKNEQF
.	TRBV2	TRBJ2-3	ASSALGASSTDTQY
.	TRBV5-6	TRBJ1-5	ASSAWGGNQPQH
once	TRBV2	TRBJ2-7	ASSADRDSFYEQY
.	TRBV7-2	TRBJ2-3	ASSLVPGSDTQY
.	TRBV7-9	TRBJ1-2	ASSLTTGADGYT
.	TRBV29-1	TRBJ1-2	SVEVGGGGYT
few	TRBV28	TRBJ1-4	ASSSGTGKHEKLF
once	TRBV10-3	TRBJ1-1	AISESRGMVDTEAF
.	TRBV3-1/TRBV3-2	TRBJ2-7	ASSDPDRDYEQY
.	TRBV28	TRBJ1-1	ASSLPGMNTEAF
.	TRBV15	TRBJ2-7	ATSSGGSSYEQY
.	TRBV18	TRBJ2-5	ASSPRTGRETQY
.	TRBV27	TRBJ1-2	ASSLRVGGHYGYT
.	TRBV5-4	TRBJ1-1	ASRAEIEVNTEAF
once	TRBV4-1	TRBJ1-2	ASSQVNYLSNYGYT
.	TRBV5-1	TRBJ1-6	ASSPDRVTYNSPLH
.	TRBV2	TRBJ2-3	ASRAGSFSDTQY
.	TRBV28	TRBJ2-7	ASSSPLGGPTPYEQY
once	TRBV28	TRBJ2-5	ASSQQGARGTQY
once	TRBV7-6	TRBJ2-5	ASSVGTGQETQY
few	TRBV28	TRBJ1-2	ASSPPGRGQGYT
once	TRBV15	TRBJ2-7	ATKTSGSSYEQY
few	TRBV3-1/TRBV3-2	TRBJ2-1	ASSQATREQF
.	TRBV5-1	TRBJ2-1	ASSLAGLAGGLEQF
once	TRBV28	TRBJ2-3	ASSFSRTGGTDTQY
.	TRBV2	TRBJ1-5	ASGSREPQH
.	TRBV5-6	TRBJ1-2	ASSAGLTNYGYT
few	TRBV5-5	TRBJ2-5	ASSFYAAQRETQY
.	TRBV10-3	TRBJ1-1	AISEGGQGRAF